This T cell receptor (beta chain) was identified in a study of PD-L1 blockade in urothelial cancer. Study details: Blood was analyzed 3 weeks (second dose) and 6 weeks after treatment start. A median of 141,255 T cells was found in the blood samples.

TCRdb keeps only in-frame clones here, not all; method: immunoSEQ multiplex PCR. The sample has over 100,000 clones; 75% to 95% are singletons. The time point was: peripheral blood 6 weeks after treatment start. Patients in the study were battling locally advanced or metastatic urothelial carcinoma. Peripheral blood mononuclear cells were collected from every patient before and during treatment, yielding between 1 and 8 samples per patient. Here the sequenced sample was PBMCs, taken around atezolizumab (anti-PD-L1) treatment. This sequence originates from a man aged 55 to 70 with urothelial cancer.

CDR3 region: CASSLSKSGDRGYEQYF. The CDR3 nucleotides are TGCGCCAGCAGCTTATCAAAATCCGGGGACAGGGGCTACGAGCAGTACTTC. This rearrangement joins TRBV5-1 to TRBJ2-7, with 10 nucleotides matching TRBD1. Germline V gene sequence: CDR1 SGHRS, CDR2 YFSETQ. V shed 2 bases and J 3 bases; nucleotides not matched to a gene: 11. The CDR3 length is 17 residues.